This T cell receptor (beta chain) was profiled in a study of technical replicates of blood from a handful of donors. Sequenced by immunoSEQ multiplex PCR; TCRdb stores in-frame clones only, minus some. The sample shows 60,000 to 75,000 clones, 95% to 98% of them seen only once. V was pared by 0 bases and J by 8 bases, with 14 bases between. This CDR3 region has 15 residues. Germline V CDR1 and CDR2: SGHNT, YYREEE (reference sequence). Sample: T cells isolated from PBMCs. The genes are TRBV5-4 and TRBJ1-4, with D possibly matching TRBD1 (6 bases). The receptor's source is a human donor in good health. The CDR3 nucleotides read TGTGCCAGCAGCTTGGGTGCAGGGGAAGGGGAAAAACTGTTTTTT. Encoded protein: CASSLGAGEGEKLFF.